This record covers a single TCR beta chain. This sample is part of a study of blood T cell repertoires in COVID-19. Study-wide context: COVID-19 samples, acute and convalescent, were from the United States, Italy and Spain. Sample material is recorded as cDNA or gDNA derived from T cells, B-cell-depleted T cells, or PBMCs.

Germline CDR1 is SGHRS and CDR2 is YFSETQ. The CDR3 length is 14 residues. Trimming removed 1 base from V and 6 bases from J, with 11 bases in between. Methods used by the authors: Scientists estimated how many nucleated cells there were by amplifying reference gene primers. Here immunoSEQ multiplex PCR was the method, and the copy in TCRdb shows in-frame clones only, minus some. For V, J and clone size, that table is used; D and trimming come from the DNA. The sample lists more than 150,000 clones, 70% to 85% occurring once. V gene TRBV5-1 combines with J gene TRBJ2-1, with D hard to call. The TCR originated in a human donor in a cohort sampled during active COVID-19. Sequenced material: peripheral blood. The CDR3 loop is CASSLRLVGNEQFF. In DNA, the CDR3 is TGCGCCAGCAGCTTGCGGCTAGTAGGCAATGAGCAGTTCTTC. The entire variable domain, with the rest obtained from reference TRBV5-1 and TRBJ2-1, is as follows: KAGVTQTPRYLIKTRGQQVTLSCSPISGHRSVSWYQQTPGQGLQFLFEYFSETQRNKGNFPGRFSGRQFSNSRSEMNVSTLELGDSALYLCASSLRLVGNEQFFGPGTRLTVL.